This paragraph reports one TCR beta chain. What it recognizes is unknown. Expressed TCRB transcripts were sequenced because the entire RNA isolate underwent reverse transcription. The table came from immunoSEQ multiplex PCR; TCRdb's copy has only in-frame clones and leaves some out. The table lists about 150,000 clones, 9% to 12% of them singletons. The CDR3 totals 16 residues. Germline CDR1 and CDR2: KGHSH and LQKENI. The V and J ends lost 4 bases and 3 bases respectively, with 19 bases between them. This sample was included in a study of beta chain features in type 1 diabetes. Study as a whole: The study found patients and healthy donors alike in age, gender and cell yields.

Study-wide results and caveats: Among all four CD4+ subsets, Type 1 diabetes patients had TCRB CDR3s that were moderately but significantly shorter. TCRB repertoires of naive, central memory and Treg cells appeared more similar among patients than among healthy donors. At VDJ recombination sites, type 1 diabetes patients had fewer insertions and more deleted nucleotides.

The sequence derives from a man aged 25 to 40 with type 1 diabetes. The material sequenced was central memory CD4+ T cells from blood. The chain combines TRBV18 with TRBJ2-7, with a possible D match to TRBD1 (6 bases). This CDR3 is CASSLDSGTLLYEQYF. The CDR3, as DNA: TGTGCCAGCTCACTTGACTCCGGGACACTACTCTACGAGCAGTACTTC.